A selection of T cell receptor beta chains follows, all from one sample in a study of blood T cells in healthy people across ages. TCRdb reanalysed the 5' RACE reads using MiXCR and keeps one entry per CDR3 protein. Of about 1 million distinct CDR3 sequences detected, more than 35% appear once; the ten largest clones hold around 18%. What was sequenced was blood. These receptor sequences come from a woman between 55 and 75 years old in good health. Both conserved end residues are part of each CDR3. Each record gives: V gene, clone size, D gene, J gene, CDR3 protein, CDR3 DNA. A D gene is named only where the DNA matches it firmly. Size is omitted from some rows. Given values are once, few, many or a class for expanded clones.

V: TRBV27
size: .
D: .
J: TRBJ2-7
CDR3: CASSRRAGREQYF
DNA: TGTGCCAGCAGCCGCAGGGCTGGGCGGGAGCAGTACTTC

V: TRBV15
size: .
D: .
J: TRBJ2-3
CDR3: CATTSWGTDTQYF
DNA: TGTGCCACCACTAGCTGGGGCACAGATACGCAGTATTTT

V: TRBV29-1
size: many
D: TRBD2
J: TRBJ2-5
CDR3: CSGSLAGVETQYF
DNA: TGCAGCGGATCCTTAGCGGGAGTCGAGACCCAGTACTTC

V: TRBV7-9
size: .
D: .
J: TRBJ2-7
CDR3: CASSTPKDSLGYEQYF
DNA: TGTGCCAGCAGCACACCAAAGGACTCATTAGGCTACGAGCAGTACTTC

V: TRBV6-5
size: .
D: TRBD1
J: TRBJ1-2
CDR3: CASRRRQGAGYTF
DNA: TGTGCCAGCCGACGGAGACAGGGAGCTGGCTACACCTTC

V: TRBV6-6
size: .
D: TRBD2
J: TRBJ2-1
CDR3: CASRRGTSGRAEQFF
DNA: TGTGCCAGCAGAAGGGGGACTAGCGGGAGAGCTGAGCAGTTCTTC

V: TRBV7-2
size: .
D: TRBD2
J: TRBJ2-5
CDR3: CASSLVGLAGGNNEQYF
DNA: TGTGCCAGCAGCTTAGTTGGGCTAGCGGGAGGAAACAATGAGCAGTACTTC

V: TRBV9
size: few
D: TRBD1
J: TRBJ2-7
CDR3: CASSVEGGVTYEQYF
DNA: TGTGCCAGCAGCGTAGAAGGGGGCGTAACCTACGAGCAGTACTTC

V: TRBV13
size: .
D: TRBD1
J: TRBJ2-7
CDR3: CASSASGTATYEQYF
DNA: TGTGCCAGCAGCGCATCCGGGACAGCCACCTACGAGCAGTACTTC

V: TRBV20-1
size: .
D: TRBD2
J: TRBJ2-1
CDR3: CSAREAGEWGPEQFF
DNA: TGCAGTGCTAGAGAAGCGGGAGAATGGGGGCCTGAGCAGTTCTTC